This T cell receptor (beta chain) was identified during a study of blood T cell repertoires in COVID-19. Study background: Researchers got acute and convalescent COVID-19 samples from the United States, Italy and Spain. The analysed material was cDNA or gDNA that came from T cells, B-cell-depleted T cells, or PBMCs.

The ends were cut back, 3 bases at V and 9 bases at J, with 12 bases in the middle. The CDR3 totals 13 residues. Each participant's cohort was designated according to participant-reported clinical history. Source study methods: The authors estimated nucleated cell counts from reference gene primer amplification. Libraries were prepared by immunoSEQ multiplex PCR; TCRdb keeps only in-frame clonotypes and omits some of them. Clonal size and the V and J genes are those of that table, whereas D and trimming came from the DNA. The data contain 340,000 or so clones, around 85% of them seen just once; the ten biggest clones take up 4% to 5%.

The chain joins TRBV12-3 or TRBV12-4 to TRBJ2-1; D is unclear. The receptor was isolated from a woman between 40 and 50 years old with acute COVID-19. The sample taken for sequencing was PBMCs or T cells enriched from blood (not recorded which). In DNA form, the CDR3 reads TGTGCCAGCAGTTTTCCTGGAGCTACTGAGCAGTTCTTC. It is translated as CASSFPGATEQFF.